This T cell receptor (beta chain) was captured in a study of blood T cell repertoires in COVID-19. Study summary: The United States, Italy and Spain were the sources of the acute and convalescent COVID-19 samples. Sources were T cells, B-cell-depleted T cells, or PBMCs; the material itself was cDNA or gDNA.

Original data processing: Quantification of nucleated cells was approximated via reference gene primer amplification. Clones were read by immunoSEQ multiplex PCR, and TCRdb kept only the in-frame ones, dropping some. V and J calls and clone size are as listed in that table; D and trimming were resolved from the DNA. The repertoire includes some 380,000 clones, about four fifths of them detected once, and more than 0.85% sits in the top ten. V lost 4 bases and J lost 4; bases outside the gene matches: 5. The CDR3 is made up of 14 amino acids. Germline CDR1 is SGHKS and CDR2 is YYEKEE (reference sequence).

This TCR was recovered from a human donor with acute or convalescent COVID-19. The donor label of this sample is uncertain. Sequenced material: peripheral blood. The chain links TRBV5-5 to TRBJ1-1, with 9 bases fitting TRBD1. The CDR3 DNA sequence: TGTGCCAGCAGCACTCGACAGGGGGGCACTGAAGCTTTCTTT. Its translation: CASSTRQGGTEAFF.